A single sample is the source of the 8 T cell receptor beta chains below, sequenced in a study of T cells in Graves' hyperthyroidism and ophthalmopathy. RNA transcripts yielded amplified TCR beta CDR3 regions. The HTBI primer set was used in a first-round RT-PCR of the TCR CDR3. TCRdb reanalysed the multiplex PCR reads using MiXCR and keeps one entry per CDR3 protein. The table lists hundreds of thousands of distinct CDR3 sequences, around 20% of them singletons. The sample taken for sequencing was blood. The receptors shown here come from a man aged 40-49 years with Graves' hyperthyroidism.

The gene calls are TRBV5-6 and TRBJ1-1; tentative D call: TRBD1 (6 bases). Germline CDR1 is SGHDT and CDR2 is YYEEEE. The CDR3 is made up of 13 amino acids. Deletions cut 0 bases from V and 10 bases from J, with 13 bases between. This chain's CDR3 is CASSLEGGYSAFF. Written as DNA, the CDR3 is TGTGCCAGCAGCTTGGAGGGGGGGTATTCAGCTTTCTTT.

There are a few counts of this clonotype. A junction end diverges from the germline sequence, so it may reflect a read error. This rearrangement joins TRBV6-2 or TRBV6-3 to TRBJ1-1, with unresolved D. The CDR3 covers 13 residues. Germline lookup yields CDR1 MNHEY and CDR2 SVGEGT. The CDR3 region has the DNA TGTGCCAGCAGACACGGCCAGAACGCTGAAGCTTTCTTT. The encoded protein is CASRHGQNAEAFF.

This clonotype was counted at least ten times. The rearrangement uses TRBV7-3 and TRBJ2-7; D might be TRBD1 (8 bases). CDR1 is SGHTA, CDR2 FQGTGA, per germline. The CDR3 covers 13 residues. Trimming shortened V by 5 bases and J by 7 bases, and 15 bases separated the two germline ends. The CDR3 reads CASSKDREGEQYF. The CDR3 coding sequence is TGTGCCAGCAGCAAGGACAGGGAGGGTGAGCAGTACTTC.

The CDR3 coding sequence is TGTGCCAGCAGCCCACTTGGAAACACCATATATTTT. Translation gives CASSPLGNTIYF. The chain is built from TRBV12-3 or TRBV12-4 and TRBJ1-3; D uncertain. V lost 6 bases and J 3 bases, leaving 6 bases between the germline ends. The CDR3 contains 12 residues.

Only a few counts were recorded for this clonotype. V usage is TRBV18 and J usage is TRBJ2-2; 8 bases line up with TRBD1. This CDR3 has 14 amino acids. Germline V CDR1 and CDR2: KGHSH, LQKENI. The V and J ends lost 5 bases and 1 base, in that order; junction bases with no gene match: 0. The CDR3, as DNA: TGTGCCAGCTCAGACAGGGGGAACACCGGGGAGCTGTTTTTT. It specifies CASSDRGNTGELFF.

This clonotype was counted a few times. This chain connects TRBV27 to TRBJ1-2; D may be TRBD1 (5 bases). Germline lookup yields CDR1 MNHEY and CDR2 SMNVEV (reference sequence). Trimming stripped 0 bases from V and 6 bases from J, with 14 bases between. The CDR3 has 15 amino acids. The CDR3, as DNA: TGTGCCAGCAGTTTATCAGGGACTGATACGGATGGCTACACCTTC. It codes for CASSLSGTDTDGYTF.

This clonotype was recorded many times. This chain links TRBV5-1 with TRBJ2-5; the D is unclear. The CDR3 consists of 12 residues. CDR1 and CDR2 from the germline V gene are SGHRS and YFSETQ. The germline V and J ends were trimmed by 3 bases and 5 bases, with 8 bases remaining between them. CDR3: CASSSTRETQYF. The CDR3 coding sequence is TGCGCCAGCAGCTCAACCCGGGAGACCCAGTACTTC.

This clonotype was counted ten times or more. V usage is TRBV7-3 and J usage is TRBJ2-1; possibly TRBD1 or TRBD2 for D (5 bases each). Trimming stripped 5 bases from V and 13 bases from J, with 21 bases between. The germline V gene encodes CDR1 SGHTA and CDR2 FQGTGA. The CDR3 loop spans 14 amino acids. The CDR3 sequence is CASSINGAASEQFF. DNA of the CDR3: TGTGCCAGCAGCATCAACGGGGCCGCCTCGGAACAGTTCTTC.